This T cell receptor beta chain was identified during a study of cytomegalovirus exposure and HLA in healthy donors. PCR involved 60 Vbeta and 13 Jbeta primers. The assay was immunoSEQ multiplex PCR, and TCRdb's table has in-frame clones only and misses some. The sample carries around 150,000 clones, over 75% recorded once. CDR1 and CDR2 (germline): MNHEY, SMNVEV (reference sequence). The CDR3 has 15 residues. V was clipped by 5 bases and J by 4 bases; unmatched bases: 8. This sequence was found in a man younger than 35 in good health and CMV-seropositive. Sequencing was done on a sample of PBMCs. This sequence joins TRBV27 and TRBJ2-7; TRBD1 agrees at 10 bases. As DNA, the CDR3 is TGTGCCAGCAGTGGTCCGGGACAGGGGAAATACGAGCAGTACTTC. This sequence encodes CASSGPGQGKYEQYF.